The clone carrying this TCR beta chain was detected ten times or more. Its specificity is unknown. V dropped 2 bases and J dropped 9; count of bases not matched to a gene: 5. The CDR3 loop spans 14 amino acids. The germline CDR1 and CDR2 sequences are ENHRY and SYGVKD. This sample was included in a study of CD8 T cells in ankylosing spondylitis. Study outcomes and limitations: Typical of ankylosing spondylitis blood, it appeared, was a TCR beta motif of roughly eight highly homologous variants.

Scientists made TCR beta libraries using quantitative 5'-RACE with molecular barcodes. TCRdb reprocessed the 5' RACE reads via MiXCR and lists one record per CDR3 protein. Of some 270,000 distinct CDR3 sequences listed, about 20% were seen once; the top ten hold under 40%. V gene TRBV10-3 combines with J gene TRBJ2-2, with TRBD2 matching 8 bases. The sample comprised blood, either unsorted or a sorted T cell fraction (not recorded which). This TCR came from a male donor with ankylosing spondylitis or in good health (not recorded which). CDR3 amino acids: CAISEGREVRELFF. CDR3 DNA sequence: TGTGCCATCAGTGAGGGGCGGGAGGTCCGGGAGCTGTTTTTT.